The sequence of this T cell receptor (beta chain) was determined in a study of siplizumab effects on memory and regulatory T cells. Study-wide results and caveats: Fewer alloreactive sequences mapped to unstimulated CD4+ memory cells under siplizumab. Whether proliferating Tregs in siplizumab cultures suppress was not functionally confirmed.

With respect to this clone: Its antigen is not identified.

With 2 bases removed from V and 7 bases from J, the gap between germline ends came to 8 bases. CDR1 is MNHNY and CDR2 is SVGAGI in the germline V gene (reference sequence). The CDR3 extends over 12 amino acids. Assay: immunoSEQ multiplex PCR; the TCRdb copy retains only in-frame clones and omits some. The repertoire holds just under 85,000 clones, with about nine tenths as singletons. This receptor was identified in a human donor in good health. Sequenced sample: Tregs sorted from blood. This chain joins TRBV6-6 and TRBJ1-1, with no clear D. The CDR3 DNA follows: TGTGCCAGCAGTTACCCGACGGGTGAAGCTTTCTTT. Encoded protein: CASSYPTGEAFF.